This T cell receptor beta chain was identified during a study of control samples from healthy donors and cancer patients. This table comes from immunoSEQ multiplex PCR, and its TCRdb copy is limited to in-frame clones, with some not included. The sample carries approximately 40,000 clones, around 82% recorded once. This CDR3 region has 15 residues. Deletions cut 7 bases from V and 7 bases from J, with 17 bases between. Germline values: CDR1 ENHRY, CDR2 SYGVKD. Sequencing input: PBMCs. The chain is built from TRBV10-3 and TRBJ1-6, with D unresolved. The sequence was collected from a woman in her fifties or sixties with lung cancer. CDR3: CAIKSGVGRNSPLHF. CDR3 in DNA: TGTGCCATCAAAAGTGGAGTCGGTCGGAATTCACCCCTCCACTTT.